These 17 T cell receptor beta chains were sequenced from one sample in a study of shared clonotypes between healthy human individuals. The assay was immunoSEQ multiplex PCR, and TCRdb's table has in-frame clones only and misses some. The sample records fewer than 1.8 million clones, approximately 98.5% being singletons. The source material was naive CD4+ T cells sorted from blood. Stated subset: CD45RA+ positively selected. Receptor source: a man aged 30 to 45 in good health.

V and J are TRBV2 and TRBJ2-1, with TRBD2 matching over 13 bases. The CDR3 is 15 amino acids. The V and J ends lost 6 bases and 7 bases, in that order; junction bases with no gene match: 6. Per the germline V gene, CDR1 is SNHLY and CDR2 is FYNNEI. The CDR3 DNA reads as TGTGCCAGCAGCATCGGGACTAGCGGGAATAATGAGCAGTTCTTC. Its protein product is CASSIGTSGNNEQFF.

The chain combines TRBV14 with TRBJ2-1; 10 bases are shared with TRBD2. The CDR3 has 17 amino acids. The germline gives CDR1 SGHDN, CDR2 FVKESK. V was clipped by 3 bases and J by 7 bases; unmatched bases: 12. The CDR3 is CASSQSVSGRGWNEQFF. Here the CDR3 DNA reads TGTGCCAGCAGCCAGTCAGTGAGCGGGAGGGGCTGGAATGAGCAGTTCTTC.

The chain employs TRBV5-1 and TRBJ1-1, with D uncertain. Deletions cut 2 bases from V and 1 base from J, with 12 bases between. CDR1 is SGHRS and CDR2 is YFSETQ in the germline V gene. The CDR3 spans 15 residues. CDR3: CASSLLGQPNTEAFF. The CDR3, as DNA: TGCGCCAGCAGCTTACTTGGGCAGCCGAACACTGAAGCTTTCTTT.

The chain combines TRBV7-5 with TRBJ1-1. TRBV7-5 is annotated as a pseudogene. This CDR3 has 12 residues. In DNA, the CDR3 is TGTGTCAGAAGCCAACGGTGGACTGAAGCTTTCTTT. This gives the protein CVRSQRWTEAFF.

This sequence joins TRBV19 and TRBJ2-3; possibly TRBD1 for D (6 bases). Germline CDR1 LNHDA, CDR2 SQIVND (reference sequence). The length of the CDR3 is 14 residues. The V end was cut by 5 bases, the J end by 3 bases, with 12 bases between. CDR3 coding DNA: TGTGCCAGTAGTCTAACAGGGCGTACAGATACGCAGTATTTT. Residues: CASSLTGRTDTQYF. The entire variable domain, with the rest obtained from reference TRBV19 and TRBJ2-3, is as follows: DGGITQSPKYLFRKEGQNVTLSCEQNLNHDAMYWYRQDPGQGLRLIYYSQIVNDFQKGDIAEGYSVSREKKESFPLTVTSAQKNPTAFYLCASSLTGRTDTQYFGPGTRLTVL.

The V and J genes are TRBV9 and TRBJ2-7; TRBD1 or TRBD2 may be the D gene (5 bases each). V gave up 0 bases and J gave up 2 bases, with 12 bases separating them. This CDR3 has 15 residues. CDR1 and CDR2 (germline): SGDLS, YYNGEE. The CDR3 loop is CASSVGATAAYEQYF. For the CDR3, the DNA is TGTGCCAGCAGCGTAGGTGCGACAGCGGCCTACGAGCAGTACTTC.

The chain uses TRBV27 and TRBJ2-7; D is perhaps TRBD1 (5 bases). Trimming shortened V by 8 bases and J by 2 bases, and 10 bases separated the two germline ends. CDR1 MNHEY and CDR2 SMNVEV come from the germline V gene (reference sequence). CDR3 size: 12 residues. CDR3 region: CASQQVPYEQYF. The CDR3 DNA reads TGTGCCAGCCAACAGGTACCCTACGAGCAGTACTTC.

The chain recombines TRBV11-2 with TRBJ2-1; no firm D call. V was shortened by 3 bases and J by 1 base, with 16 bases between the two germline ends. This CDR3 is built from 17 residues. The germline V gene has CDR1 SGHAT and CDR2 FQNNGV. Here the CDR3 DNA reads TGTGCCAGCAGCTTGAAGTCCGGCGGAAGGTCCTACAATGAGCAGTTCTTC. This translates into CASSLKSGGRSYNEQFF.

V is TRBV5-8 and J is TRBJ2-3; D is ambiguous. Trimming cost V 0 bases and J 6 bases, with 11 bases left between them. CDR1 SGHTS and CDR2 YDEGEE come from the germline V gene. This CDR3 has 14 amino acids. The CDR3 sequence: CASSLAVLVDTQYF. The CDR3 DNA reads TGTGCCAGCAGCTTGGCCGTTTTGGTGGATACGCAGTATTTT.

This clone was counted once. The chain has TRBV4-3 and TRBJ1-1; D call uncertain. Trimming cost V 1 base and J 9 bases, with 15 bases left between them. CDR3 length equals 14 residues. Germline CDR1 is LGHNA and CDR2 is YSLEER. CDR3 loop: CASSQALVSTQAFF. CDR3 nucleotides: TGCGCCAGCAGCCAAGCCCTAGTATCCACCCAAGCTTTCTTT.

The chain recombines TRBV7-8 with TRBJ2-2; D may be TRBD1 (5 bases). The CDR3 spans 16 residues. The ends were cut back, 2 bases at V and 0 bases at J, with 10 bases in the middle. Germline CDR1 SGHVS, CDR2 FQNEAQ. In DNA form, the CDR3 reads TGTGCCAGCAGCTTAAGGGGTGGTGCGAACACCGGGGAGCTGTTTTTT. As protein: CASSLRGGANTGELFF.

This chain connects TRBV27 to TRBJ2-1; D unclear. Germline values: CDR1 MNHEY, CDR2 SMNVEV (reference sequence). This CDR3 comprises 17 residues. The V gene lost 4 bases and the J gene lost 0 bases, with 16 bases spanning the gap. CDR3 sequence reads: CASSWAGSIFSYNEQFF. The DNA for the CDR3 is TGTGCCAGCAGTTGGGCCGGGTCCATTTTCTCCTACAATGAGCAGTTCTTC.

The rearrangement uses TRBV5-4 and TRBJ2-2; 7 nucleotides line up with TRBD1. CDR1 is SGHNT, CDR2 YYREEE, per germline (reference sequence). The trim removed 1 base at V and 5 bases at J, leaving 5 bases unmatched. The CDR3 contains 15 residues. The CDR3 sequence: CASSLMAGGTGELFF. The CDR3 coding sequence is TGTGCCAGCAGCTTGATGGCAGGGGGAACCGGGGAGCTGTTTTTT.

A single count supports this clone. The gene calls are TRBV9 and TRBJ2-1, with 7 bases matching TRBD2. Germline V gives CDR1 SGDLS, CDR2 YYNGEE. This CDR3 is 17 amino acids long. V was clipped by 4 bases and J by 0 bases; unmatched bases: 10. The CDR3, as DNA: TGTGCCAGCAGCAATATCAAGCGGGGCAGCTCCTACAATGAGCAGTTCTTC. Its protein product is CASSNIKRGSSYNEQFF. The full variable domain, in which reference TRBV9 and TRBJ2-1 provide the parts outside the CDR3, is DSGVTQTPKHLITATGQRVTLRCSPRSGDLSVYWYQQSLDQGLQFLIQYYNGEERAKGNILERFSAQQFPDLHSELNLSSLELGDSALYFCASSNIKRGSSYNEQFFGPGTRLTVL.

V gene TRBV4-1 combines with J gene TRBJ1-2, with D maybe TRBD1 (6 bases). The V and J ends lost 0 bases and 8 bases respectively, with 22 bases between them. The CDR3 runs to 17 residues. Germline assignment: CDR1 MGHRA and CDR2 YSYEKL. Written as DNA, the CDR3 is TGCGCCAGCAGCCAAGATGAGACGGAGGGGGGGAGAGGAGGCTACACCTTC. It specifies CASSQDETEGGRGGYTF.

Worth noting for this clone: Within the sample, other DNA sequences also encode this same CDR3. The V and J genes are TRBV5-1 and TRBJ2-5; D call uncertain. V was trimmed by 0 bases and J by 4 bases, leaving 7 bases between them. CDR1 SGHRS and CDR2 YFSETQ come from the germline V gene. There are 13 residues in the CDR3. CDR3 sequence reads: CASSLVVGETQYF. The CDR3 DNA reads as TGCGCCAGCAGCTTGGTGGTTGGAGAGACCCAGTACTTC.

The V call is TRBV2, the J call TRBJ2-7, with 7 bases that match TRBD1. This CDR3 has 10 amino acids. Germline V gives CDR1 SNHLY, CDR2 FYNNEI. The V segment lost 10 bases and the J segment 12 bases; nucleotides outside the gene matches: 9. CDR3 coding DNA: TGTGCCACCCCTAGGCGGACAGGGTACTTC. This codes for CATPRRTGYF.